The 9 T cell receptor beta chains listed next were all sequenced from one sample in a study of blood T cell repertoires in COVID-19. The assay was immunoSEQ multiplex PCR, and TCRdb's table has in-frame clones only and misses some. The top ten hold around an eighth of the sample, which has 210,000 or so clones, approximately 80% seen once. Sequenced material: peripheral blood. Receptors originate from a man between 45 and 60 years old who had recovered from COVID-19.

In regard to this clone: Other DNA sequences in the same sample also yield this CDR3. The chain joins TRBV5-1 to TRBJ2-3; tentatively, D is TRBD1 (6 bases). The CDR3 contains 15 residues. Trimming took off 2 bases at V and 0 bases at J, with 10 bases between the two ends. The germline V gene has CDR1 SGHRS and CDR2 YFSETQ. CDR3 protein: CASSLGGTSTDTQYF. CDR3 coding DNA: TGCGCCAGCAGCTTAGGGGGAACTAGCACAGATACGCAGTATTTT.

CDR3 sequence: CASREGRDEQFF. For the CDR3, the DNA is TGTGCCAGCAGGGAGGGACGGGATGAGCAGTTCTTC. The J gene is TRBJ2-1, the V gene TRBV2, with D possibly being TRBD2 (6 bases). CDR1 is SNHLY, CDR2 FYNNEI, per germline. The length of the CDR3 is 12 residues. Trimming took off 6 bases at V and 8 bases at J, with 11 bases between the two ends.

The genes are TRBV9 and TRBJ2-3, with TRBD2 as a possible D gene (6 bases). CDR3 length equals 15 residues. The germline gives CDR1 SGDLS, CDR2 YYNGEE. V lost 4 bases and J 0 bases, leaving 12 bases between the germline ends. CDR3 sequence (DNA): TGTGCCAGCAGCCTCTCGGGGACTAGCACAGATACGCAGTATTTT. Translated, it gives CASSLSGTSTDTQYF.

The chain employs TRBV29-1 and TRBJ1-1, with D possibly TRBD1 on 5 matching bases. In germline, CDR1 is SQVTM, CDR2 ANQGSEA. The CDR3 has 13 amino acids. V lost 6 bases and J 1 base, leaving 12 bases between the germline ends. CDR3 in DNA: TGCAGCGTCAAAAAAGGACAGAACACTGAAGCTTTCTTT. This codes for CSVKKGQNTEAFF.

The chain carries TRBV4-1 and TRBJ2-7; 9 bases fit TRBD1. The V gene end was trimmed by 4 bases and the J gene end by 2 bases; junction bases not matched to a gene: 12. CDR1 MGHRA and CDR2 YSYEKL come from the germline V gene. The CDR3 covers 17 residues. The CDR3 DNA follows: TGCGCCAGCAGCCCTTATATGGGACAGGGATTCACCTACGAGCAGTACTTC. Residues: CASSPYMGQGFTYEQYF.

J is TRBJ1-1 and V is TRBV7-2; D gene ambiguous. Trimming left V 4 bases short and J 5 bases short, with 17 bases between. The germline V gene has CDR1 SGHTA and CDR2 FQGNSA. The CDR3 is made up of 15 amino acids. The CDR3 spells CASSSRFGIRTEAFF. The CDR3, as DNA: TGTGCCAGCAGCTCTAGGTTTGGAATAAGGACTGAAGCTTTCTTT. Supplemented by reference TRBV7-2 and TRBJ1-1, the full variable domain reads GAGVSQSPSNKVTEKGKDVELRCDPISGHTALYWYRQSLGQGLEFLIYFQGNSAPDKSGLPSDRFSAERTGGSVSTLTIQRTQQEDSAVYLCASSSRFGIRTEAFFGQGTRLTVV.

Concerning this clone itself: Other DNA sequences within the sample encode an identical CDR3. The chain uses TRBV5-1 and TRBJ2-7; D might be TRBD2 (6 bases). Germline V gives CDR1 SGHRS, CDR2 YFSETQ. The CDR3 contains 14 residues. The ends were cut back, 0 bases at V and 0 bases at J, with 7 bases in the middle. This chain's CDR3 is CASSLAGASYEQYF. The CDR3 DNA reads TGCGCCAGCAGCTTGGCGGGAGCCTCCTACGAGCAGTACTTC. The whole variable domain, filled in from reference TRBV5-1 and TRBJ2-7, reads KAGVTQTPRYLIKTRGQQVTLSCSPISGHRSVSWYQQTPGQGLQFLFEYFSETQRNKGNFPGRFSGRQFSNSRSEMNVSTLELGDSALYLCASSLAGASYEQYFGPGTRLTVT.

The chain is built from TRBV15 and TRBJ1-2; 7 nucleotides agree with TRBD1. J gave up 4 bases and V 2 bases, and 7 bases lay outside the gene matches. Germline lookup yields CDR1 LNHNV and CDR2 YYDKDF (reference sequence). This CDR3 spans 15 amino acids. The CDR3: CATSRRQGSIYGYTF. For the CDR3, the DNA is TGTGCCACCAGCAGAAGACAGGGCTCCATCTATGGCTACACCTTC.

This clone was picked up one time. At the DNA level, this CDR3 is encoded by other sequences in the same sample as well. The rearrangement links TRBV30 to TRBJ2-2, with D possibly matching TRBD1 (6 bases). Germline assignment: CDR1 GTSNPN and CDR2 SVGIG (reference sequence). Trimming stripped 5 bases from V and 1 base from J, with 11 bases between. This CDR3 has 14 amino acids. CDR3: CAWPGQLNTGELFF. In DNA form, the CDR3 reads TGTGCCTGGCCCGGACAGCTGAACACCGGGGAGCTGTTTTTT.